Presented here are 21 T cell receptor beta chains from one specimen sequenced in a study of human T cells and chemical hapten exposure. The time point here: patch test 1, 2 weeks after DPC sensitization. Treatment defined: therapeutic diphenylcyclopropenone sensitization with weekly scalp DPC. TCRdb analysed the RACE reads with MiXCR anew, one entry per CDR3 protein. Of 150,000 to 200,000 distinct CDR3 sequences listed, around 15% were seen once; the top ten hold 1.5% to 2%. Sequencing was performed on whole blood, taken in connection with sensitization to the hapten diphenylcyclopropenone (DPC). The receptors were gathered from a woman in her 30s with alopecia areata. Some clones in this sample may be carry-over from other donors' samples.

This clonotype has a count of ten or more. This sequence joins TRBV12-3 or TRBV12-4 and TRBJ1-1; 7 positions match TRBD1. Germline trimming cut 3 bases from V and 3 bases from J; bases unmatched to any gene: 10. The CDR3 has 16 amino acids. CDR3 residues: CASSLARGMGDTEAFF. The DNA for the CDR3 is TGTGCCAGCAGTTTGGCCAGGGGGATGGGAGACACTGAAGCTTTCTTT.

This sequence joins TRBV14 and TRBJ1-1, with unresolved D. Germline CDR1 is SGHDN and CDR2 is FVKESK. CDR3 length equals 14 residues. Deletions cut 2 bases from V and 2 bases from J, with 9 bases between. The CDR3 region is CASSQRRGNTEAFF. The CDR3 DNA reads TGTGCCAGCAGCCAACGTCGCGGTAACACTGAAGCTTTCTTT. Complete variable domain (other parts from reference TRBV14 and TRBJ1-1): EAGVTQFPSHSVIEKGQTVTLRCDPISGHDNLYWYRRVMGKEIKFLLHFVKESKQDESGMPNNRFLAERTGGTYSTLKVQPAELEDSGVYFCASSQRRGNTEAFFGQGTRLTVV.

This clonotype was counted at least ten times. The chain joins TRBV7-2 to TRBJ1-5; D not certain. The germline V and J ends were trimmed by 4 bases and 2 bases, with 9 bases remaining between them. Germline values: CDR1 SGHTA, CDR2 FQGNSA. The CDR3 consists of 14 residues. In DNA, the CDR3 is TGTGCCAGCAGCTCCGGTATTGGCAATCAGCCCCAGCATTTT. Protein: CASSSGIGNQPQHF.

CDR3 residues: CASSFSGSEQYF. CDR3 nucleotides: TGCGCCAGCAGTTTTTCAGGGAGTGAGCAGTACTTC. The rearrangement links TRBV10-1 to TRBJ2-7; D assignment may be TRBD1 or TRBD2 (5 bases each). The CDR3 has 12 residues. Germline CDR1 is WNHNN and CDR2 is SYGVQD (reference sequence). Trimming took off 5 bases at V and 7 bases at J, with 12 bases between the two ends.

This clonotype has more than one count but fewer than ten. This sequence joins TRBV10-2 and TRBJ1-3; a weak D match, TRBD1 (5 bases). Trimming stripped 2 bases from V and 7 bases from J, with 12 bases between. This CDR3 comprises 14 residues. Germline V gene sequence: CDR1 WSHSY, CDR2 SAAADI. The CDR3 sequence is CASSEATGGNTIYF. The CDR3 DNA reads as TGCGCCAGCAGTGAGGCTACGGGGGGGAACACCATATATTTT.

This clonotype was counted only a few times. The CDR3 spells CSAMGQYNQPQHF. As DNA, the CDR3 is TGCAGTGCTATGGGACAGTACAATCAGCCCCAGCATTTT. This chain connects TRBV20-1 to TRBJ1-5; TRBD1 agrees at 7 bases. CDR1 is DFQATT, CDR2 SNEGSKA, per germline (reference sequence). With V trimmed by 4 bases and J by 3 bases, 3 bases remained unmatched. The CDR3 consists of 13 residues.

This clonotype has a single count. V gene TRBV4-3 combines with J gene TRBJ2-1; 9 nucleotides match TRBD2. The CDR3 loop spans 15 amino acids. The V segment lost 4 bases and the J segment 3 bases; nucleotides outside the gene matches: 4. Germline CDR1 is LGHNA and CDR2 is YSLEER. The CDR3 loop reads CASSPAREGYNEQFF. The CDR3 DNA sequence: TGCGCCAGCAGCCCGGCGCGGGAGGGCTACAATGAGCAGTTCTTC.

This clonotype has just a few counts. This chain connects TRBV6-1 to TRBJ1-5; 8 bases are a match to TRBD1. The CDR3 is made up of 14 amino acids. Germline CDR1 is MNHNS and CDR2 is SASEGT. Trimming removed 8 bases from V and 2 bases from J; junction bases left unmatched: 5. The chain's CDR3 is CASWMGQGNQPQHF. The CDR3 coding sequence is TGTGCCAGCTGGATGGGACAGGGCAATCAGCCCCAGCATTTT.

This chain joins TRBV29-1 and TRBJ2-7; 15 nucleotides align to TRBD2. CDR3 length: 14 amino acids. The V and J ends lost 6 bases and 6 bases, in that order; junction bases with no gene match: 6. In germline, CDR1 is SQVTM, CDR2 ANQGSEA. CDR3 sequence (DNA): TGCAGCGTGAAGGGACTAGCGGGAGGAGGCGAGCAGTACTTC. As protein: CSVKGLAGGGEQYF.

This clonotype was counted many times. This chain joins TRBV29-1 and TRBJ2-2; 7 nucleotides align to TRBD2. Germline CDR1 and CDR2: SQVTM and ANQGSEA. The CDR3 spans 14 residues. The ends lost 7 bases at V and 6 bases at J; junction bases unmatched: 11. CDR3 DNA: TGCAGCGCGCCCGTCGCGGGAGTCCCCGGGGAGCTGTTTTTT. Amino acid sequence: CSAPVAGVPGELFF.

This clonotype was detected a few times. The V call is TRBV30, the J call TRBJ1-5; 11 bases fit TRBD1. Germline CDR1 GTSNPN, CDR2 SVGIG (reference sequence). The V gene end was trimmed by 2 bases and the J gene end by 0 bases; junction bases not matched to a gene: 6. The CDR3 totals 17 residues. CDR3 in amino acids: CAWSRGTGGFSNQPQHF. The CDR3 DNA follows: TGTGCCTGGAGTCGAGGGACAGGGGGGTTTAGCAATCAGCCCCAGCATTTT.

This clonotype turned up a few times. This sequence joins TRBV6-5 and TRBJ2-3, with TRBD2 matching over 13 bases. Germline assignment: CDR1 MNHEY and CDR2 SVGAGI. V trimming: 7 bases; J trimming: 6 bases; junction bases outside the gene matches: 7. There are 15 residues in the CDR3. The CDR3 nucleotides are TGTGCCAGCACCCGACTAGCGGGGGGCCCCGATACGCAGTATTTT. This translates into CASTRLAGGPDTQYF.

This clonotype was observed a single time. V usage is TRBV9 and J usage is TRBJ1-2; D gene ambiguous. Germline assignment: CDR1 SGDLS and CDR2 YYNGEE. The CDR3 extends over 15 amino acids. Deletions cut 3 bases from V and 3 bases from J, with 15 bases between. The CDR3 here is CASSGPDRVDYGYTF. In DNA form, the CDR3 reads TGTGCCAGCAGCGGGCCCGACCGGGTAGACTATGGCTACACCTTC.

CDR3 DNA sequence: TGTGCCAGCAGTCCGGGGACAGGGTCCACTGAAGCTTTCTTT. Its translation: CASSPGTGSTEAFF. The chain uses TRBV28 and TRBJ1-1; TRBD1 matches 9 bases. J gave up 4 bases and V 5 bases, and 5 bases lay outside the gene matches. CDR3 length: 14 residues. CDR1 and CDR2 from the germline V gene are MDHEN and SYDVKM.

This clonotype has only a few counts. This chain connects TRBV7-9 to TRBJ1-1; the D gene is possibly TRBD1 (6 bases). CDR1 and CDR2 from the germline V gene are SEHNR and FQNEAQ (reference sequence). V lost 1 base and J lost 5, with 14 bases in between. The CDR3 consists of 15 residues. The chain's CDR3 is CASSLVRGQETEAFF. The CDR3 DNA follows: TGTGCCAGCAGCTTAGTCCGGGGGCAGGAGACTGAAGCTTTCTTT.

This chain connects TRBV18 to TRBJ1-6, with D tentatively TRBD1 (5 bases). The ends were cut back, 5 bases at V and 0 bases at J, with 11 bases in the middle. The CDR3 contains 16 residues. Germline CDR1 KGHSH, CDR2 LQKENI. The DNA for the CDR3 is TGTGCCAGCTCAAATTGGGGCAGCTCCTATAATTCACCCCTCCACTTT. Protein sequence: CASSNWGSSYNSPLHF.

There are a few counts of this clonotype. The J gene is TRBJ2-3, the V gene TRBV7-2, with D perhaps matching TRBD1 (6 bases). The ends were cut back, 4 bases at V and 7 bases at J, with 24 bases in the middle. Germline CDR1 SGHTA, CDR2 FQGNSA. The CDR3 spans 17 residues. CDR3 sequence: CASSSQSSPGTPNTQYF. For the CDR3, the DNA is TGTGCCAGCAGCTCACAATCCTCTCCCGGGACACCCAATACGCAGTATTTT.

In its sample, this clonotype was seen a few times. V usage is TRBV15 and J usage is TRBJ2-1; 9 positions agree with TRBD1. The V gene end was trimmed by 2 bases and the J gene end by 4 bases; junction bases not matched to a gene: 3. The CDR3 covers 15 residues. Germline V gene lookup returns CDR1 LNHNV and CDR2 YYDKDF (reference sequence). The CDR3: CATSRRGTGYNEQFF. CDR3 in DNA: TGTGCCACCAGCAGACGGGGGACAGGGTACAATGAGCAGTTCTTC.

The J gene is TRBJ1-2, the V gene TRBV6-5; no reliable D call. Deletions cut 0 bases from V and 0 bases from J, with 14 bases between. CDR1 is MNHEY and CDR2 is SVGAGI in the germline V gene. The CDR3 loop spans 17 amino acids. The CDR3 DNA follows: TGTGCCAGCAGTTACTCCGTACCCCATCCAGCTAACTATGGCTACACCTTC. Its protein is CASSYSVPHPANYGYTF.

V and J are TRBV27 and TRBJ1-6, with 8 bases aligning to TRBD1. This CDR3 comprises 14 residues. The junction had 6 bases not matched to a gene; V was cut back by 7 bases and J by 7 bases. From germline, CDR1 is MNHEY and CDR2 SMNVEV (reference sequence). The CDR3 DNA sequence: TGTGCCAGCACTCGGACAGGGTCAAATTCACCCCTCCACTTT. It translates to CASTRTGSNSPLHF.

The chain joins TRBV28 to TRBJ1-1; 10 bases are a match to TRBD1. The V gene's germline CDR1 is MDHEN and CDR2 SYDVKM. The V and J ends lost 5 bases and 9 bases, in that order; junction bases with no gene match: 15. This CDR3 contains 16 residues. This CDR3 is CASSESGTGEPRKAFF. The CDR3 DNA is TGTGCCAGCAGTGAATCCGGGACAGGGGAACCGCGGAAAGCTTTCTTT.